This entry is about one T cell receptor beta chain. The authors' processing: Nucleated cell counts were estimated from reference gene primer amplification. Produced via immunoSEQ multiplex PCR; TCRdb's table is partial and in-frame only. V, J and clone size were drawn from that table, and D and trimming were deduced from the DNA. The sample shows more than 85,000 clones, roughly 85% of them seen only once. CDR1 is SGHNT and CDR2 is YYREEE in the germline V gene (reference sequence). V was clipped by 2 bases and J by 8 bases; unmatched bases: 6. This CDR3 comprises 13 residues. This sample was included in a study of blood T cell repertoires in COVID-19. Study context: Samples of COVID-19 (acute and convalescent) were obtained from the United States, Italy and Spain. T cells, B-cell-depleted T cells, or PBMCs provided the cDNA or gDNA that served as material.

Sequencing input: peripheral blood. The origin of this receptor is a woman older than 75 with acute or convalescent COVID-19. The V and J genes are TRBV5-4 and TRBJ1-2, with TRBD1 matching 7 bases. The CDR3 sequence: CASSFRQGQGYTF. In DNA form, the CDR3 reads TGTGCCAGCAGCTTCAGACAGGGACAAGGCTACACCTTC.